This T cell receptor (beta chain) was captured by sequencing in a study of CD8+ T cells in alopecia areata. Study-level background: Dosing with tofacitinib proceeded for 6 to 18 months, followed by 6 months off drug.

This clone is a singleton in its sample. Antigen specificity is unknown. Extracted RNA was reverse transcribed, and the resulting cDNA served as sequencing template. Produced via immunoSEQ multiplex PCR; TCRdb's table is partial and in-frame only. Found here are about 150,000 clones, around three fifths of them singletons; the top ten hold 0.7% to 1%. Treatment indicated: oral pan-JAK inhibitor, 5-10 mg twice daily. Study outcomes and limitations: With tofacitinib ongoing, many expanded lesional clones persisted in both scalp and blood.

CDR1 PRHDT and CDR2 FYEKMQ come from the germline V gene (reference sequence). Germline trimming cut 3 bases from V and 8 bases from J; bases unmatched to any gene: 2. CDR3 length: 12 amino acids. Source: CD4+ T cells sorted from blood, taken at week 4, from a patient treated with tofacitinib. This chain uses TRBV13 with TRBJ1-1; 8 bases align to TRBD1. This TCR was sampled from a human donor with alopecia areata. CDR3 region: CASSFGQGEAFF. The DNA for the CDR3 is TGTGCCAGCAGCTTCGGACAGGGCGAAGCTTTCTTT.